These 20 T cell receptor beta chains share one sample of origin, sequenced in a study of blood T cell repertoires in COVID-19. The method was immunoSEQ multiplex PCR; TCRdb's version includes in-frame clones alone and lacks a portion of them. The sample includes about 120,000 clones, over 60% seen only once; the top ten take approximately 2%. The sample was peripheral blood. All receptors derive from a woman aged 65 to 85 with acute or convalescent COVID-19.

The chain joins TRBV28 to TRBJ1-2; a possible D gene is TRBD1 (6 bases). Germline loops: CDR1 MDHEN, CDR2 SYDVKM. CDR3 length: 14 amino acids. Trimming pared 5 bases from V and 4 bases from J, leaving 14 bases between. Here the CDR3 DNA reads TGTGCCAGCAGTGCCTACGAGGACAGCTATGGCTACACCTTC. As protein: CASSAYEDSYGYTF.

This chain links TRBV5-1 with TRBJ1-2; 7 bases align to TRBD1. The V segment lost 4 bases and the J segment 7 bases; nucleotides outside the gene matches: 10. In germline, CDR1 is SGHRS, CDR2 YFSETQ. The CDR3 is 14 amino acids. CDR3 DNA: TGCGCCAGCAGCATCAGACAGGGATCCCCTGGCTACACCTTC. Amino acid sequence: CASSIRQGSPGYTF.

This clone was seen a handful of times. The chain uses TRBV7-2 and TRBJ2-7, with TRBD2 matching 9 bases. CDR3 length: 15 amino acids. J was trimmed by 2 bases and V by 3 bases; bases with no gene match: 5. The germline V gene has CDR1 SGHTA and CDR2 FQGNSA. The CDR3 sequence is CASSLHSGRAYEQYF. The CDR3 DNA follows: TGTGCCAGCAGCTTGCATAGCGGGAGAGCCTACGAGCAGTACTTC.

The rearrangement uses TRBV6-4 and TRBJ2-1; 10 bases map to TRBD2. Per germline, CDR1 MRHNA and CDR2 SNTAGT. This CDR3 is built from 14 residues. V gave up 0 bases and J gave up 7 bases; unmatched junction bases: 0. The CDR3 DNA is TGTGCCAGCAGTGACTCTAGCGGGGGGAATGAGCAGTTCTTC. Translated: CASSDSSGGNEQFF.

The chain has TRBV10-3 and TRBJ2-2; tentative D call: TRBD1 (6 bases). Germline V gives CDR1 ENHRY, CDR2 SYGVKD. This CDR3 region has 14 residues. The V end was cut by 8 bases, the J end by 1 base, with 11 bases between. CDR3 DNA: TGTGCCATCGCGGACAGCAAGAACACCGGGGAGCTGTTTTTT. Residues: CAIADSKNTGELFF.

The V gene is TRBV27, the J gene TRBJ2-7, with a tentative D call TRBD2 (6 bases). V dropped 10 bases and J dropped 3 bases, with 19 bases sitting between them. This CDR3 region has 14 residues. Looked up from germline, CDR1 is MNHEY and CDR2 is SMNVEV (reference sequence). Here the CDR3 DNA reads TGTGCCACCTCCCGATCCCGGGGGTTCTACGAGCAGTACTTC. As protein: CATSRSRGFYEQYF.

This clone was recorded a few times. This chain links TRBV4-3 with TRBJ1-4, with D possibly being TRBD1 (5 bases). Germline V CDR1 and CDR2: LGHNA, YSLEER. The CDR3 covers 15 residues. V lost 1 base and J lost 7, with 13 bases in between. The CDR3 DNA reads as TGCGCCAGCAGCCAAGGGAGGGACGGAAGTGAAAAACTGTTTTTT. It codes for CASSQGRDGSEKLFF.

The gene calls are TRBV14 and TRBJ1-1, with 10 nucleotides matching TRBD1. The CDR3 runs 15 residues. V lost 4 bases and J lost 1; bases outside the gene matches: 3. Per the germline V gene, CDR1 is SGHDN and CDR2 is FVKESK. This CDR3 reads CASSPWTGGNTEAFF. The CDR3 DNA reads as TGTGCCAGCAGCCCTTGGACAGGGGGGAACACTGAAGCTTTCTTT.

CDR3: CASSSSGDTQYF. CDR3 coding DNA: TGTGCCAGCAGCTCGAGCGGGGATACGCAGTATTTT. The J gene is TRBJ2-3, the V gene TRBV6-5; D is possibly TRBD2 (6 bases). V lost 6 bases to trimming and J lost 6 bases, with 10 bases between them. The CDR3 totals 12 residues. CDR1 MNHEY and CDR2 SVGAGI come from the germline V gene.

The V and J genes are TRBV6-5 and TRBJ2-1; TRBD2 is a possible D gene (6 bases). Germline V gives CDR1 MNHEY, CDR2 SVGAGI. CDR3 length equals 16 residues. V was shortened by 2 bases and J by 3 bases, with 14 bases between the two germline ends. The CDR3 region is CASSYPLGGGYNEQFF. Here the CDR3 DNA reads TGTGCCAGCAGTTACCCCCTGGGAGGAGGCTACAATGAGCAGTTCTTC.

The gene calls are TRBV10-3 and TRBJ2-3, with D possibly matching TRBD1 (5 bases). This CDR3 is built from 12 residues. Between the trimmed V and J ends, which lost 3 bases and 4 bases, there was a span of 5 bases. The germline gives CDR1 ENHRY, CDR2 SYGVKD. The CDR3 DNA is TGTGCCATCAGTGAAGGGGCAGATACGCAGTATTTT. It encodes CAISEGADTQYF.

The genes are TRBV3-1 (or the pseudogene TRBV3-2) and TRBJ1-1, with D perhaps matching TRBD1 (5 bases). The CDR3 length is 15 residues. V lost 5 bases, J lost 4 bases, and 17 bases lay in between. In germline, CDR1 is LGHDT, CDR2 YNNKEL (reference sequence). Written as DNA, the CDR3 is TGTGCCAGCAGCTTTCAAGGTCAGGGCGGCACTGAAGCTTTCTTT. Protein product: CASSFQGQGGTEAFF.

J is TRBJ2-3 and V is TRBV6-6; 8 bases align to TRBD2. V lost 5 bases to trimming and J lost 0 bases; unmatched junction nucleotides: 7. CDR1 is MNHNY, CDR2 SVGAGI, per germline (reference sequence). The CDR3 sequence is 16 residues long. As DNA, the CDR3 is TGTGCCAGCAGTATCGGGGGGGCCGCTAGCACAGATACGCAGTATTTT. Residues: CASSIGGAASTDTQYF.

The genes are TRBV5-4 and TRBJ2-7; D uncertain. The V end lost 0 bases, the J end lost 3 bases, and 7 bases lay between the germline ends. CDR1 and CDR2 (germline): SGHNT, YYREEE (reference sequence). This CDR3 comprises 13 residues. The CDR3 nucleotides are TGTGCCAGCAGCTTGGACCCTATCTACGAGCAGTACTTC. Amino acids: CASSLDPIYEQYF.

CDR3 amino acids: CASSPILAGGTYSYNEQFF. The CDR3, as DNA: TGTGCCAGCAGCCCGATACTAGCGGGGGGGACCTACTCCTACAATGAGCAGTTCTTC. The chain is built from TRBV14 and TRBJ2-1; 13 bases fit TRBD2. V was clipped by 4 bases and J by 0 bases; unmatched bases: 9. The CDR3 contains 19 residues. Per germline, CDR1 SGHDN and CDR2 FVKESK.

The chain is built from TRBV19 and TRBJ2-1; TRBD2 matches at 11 bases. This CDR3 has 18 amino acids. The germline gives CDR1 LNHDA, CDR2 SQIVND (reference sequence). V trimming: 3 bases; J trimming: 0 bases; junction bases outside the gene matches: 7. The CDR3 reads CASSITSGSLSSYNEQFF. The CDR3 nucleotides read TGTGCCAGTAGTATTACTAGCGGGAGCCTTAGCTCCTACAATGAGCAGTTCTTC.

The chain joins TRBV19 to TRBJ2-7; D remains ambiguous. Trimming removed 5 bases at V and 0 bases at J, with 5 bases between. Germline V gives CDR1 LNHDA, CDR2 SQIVND (reference sequence). This CDR3 has 12 residues. For the CDR3, the DNA is TGTGCCAGTAGTCCCCACTCCTACGAGCAGTACTTC. This encodes CASSPHSYEQYF.

CDR3 residues: CASSLARDSLFF. The CDR3 nucleotides are TGTGCCAGCAGCTTAGCCCGAGACAGCCTGTTCTTC. The gene calls are TRBV11-2 and TRBJ2-1, with D perhaps TRBD1 (5 bases). The CDR3 has 12 residues. Germline lookup yields CDR1 SGHAT and CDR2 FQNNGV. Trimming shortened V by 1 base and J by 15 bases, and 13 bases separated the two germline ends.

This clone was seen just once. The chain recombines TRBV5-1 with TRBJ1-4, with 12 positions matching TRBD1. J lost 4 bases, V lost 4 bases, and 5 bases had no gene match. This CDR3 has 16 amino acids. CDR1 is SGHRS and CDR2 is YFSETQ in the germline V gene. The CDR3 region is CASSMGQGAINEKLFF. The CDR3 DNA reads as TGCGCCAGCAGCATGGGACAGGGGGCGATTAATGAAAAACTGTTTTTT.

This clone was detected a few times. In DNA form, the CDR3 reads TGTGCCACCAGTGATCAGCGGACTAGCGGGAGGTTCGCAGATACGCAGTATTTT. As protein: CATSDQRTSGRFADTQYF. J is TRBJ2-3 and V is TRBV24-1; 14 bases are shared with TRBD2. The germline CDR1 and CDR2 sequences are KGHDR and SFDVKD. This CDR3 is built from 18 residues. The trim removed 3 bases at V and 4 bases at J, leaving 8 bases unmatched.